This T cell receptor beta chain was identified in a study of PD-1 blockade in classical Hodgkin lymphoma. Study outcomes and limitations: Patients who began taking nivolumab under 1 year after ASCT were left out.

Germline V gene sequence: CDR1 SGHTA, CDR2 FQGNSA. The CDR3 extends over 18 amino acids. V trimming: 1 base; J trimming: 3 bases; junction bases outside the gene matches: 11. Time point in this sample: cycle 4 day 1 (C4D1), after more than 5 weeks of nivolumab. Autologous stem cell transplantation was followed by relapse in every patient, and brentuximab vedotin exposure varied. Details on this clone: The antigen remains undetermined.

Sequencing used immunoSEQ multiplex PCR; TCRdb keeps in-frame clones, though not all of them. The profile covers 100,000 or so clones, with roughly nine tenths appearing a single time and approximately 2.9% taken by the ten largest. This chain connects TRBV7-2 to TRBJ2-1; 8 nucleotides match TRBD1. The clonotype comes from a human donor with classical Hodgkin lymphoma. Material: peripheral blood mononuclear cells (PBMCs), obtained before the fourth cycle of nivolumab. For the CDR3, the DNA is TGTGCCAGCAGCTTAGATCCCCCAGGGACAGGCCTCTACAATGAGCAGTTCTTC. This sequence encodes CASSLDPPGTGLYNEQFF.